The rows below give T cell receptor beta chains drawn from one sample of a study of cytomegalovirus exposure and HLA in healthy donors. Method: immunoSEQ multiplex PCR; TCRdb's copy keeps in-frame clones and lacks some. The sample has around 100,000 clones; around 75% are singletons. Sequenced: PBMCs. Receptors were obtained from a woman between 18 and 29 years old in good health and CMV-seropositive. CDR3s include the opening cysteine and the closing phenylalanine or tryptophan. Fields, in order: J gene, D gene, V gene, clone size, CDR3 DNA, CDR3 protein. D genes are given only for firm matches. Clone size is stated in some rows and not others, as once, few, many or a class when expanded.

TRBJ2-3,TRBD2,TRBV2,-,TGTGCCAGCAGTTACTTAGCGGGCAGCACAGATACGCAGTATTTT,CASSYLAGSTDTQYF
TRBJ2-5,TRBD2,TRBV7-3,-,TGTGCCAGCAGCTCCCTAGCGGGGTCAGAGACCCAGTACTTC,CASSSLAGSETQYF
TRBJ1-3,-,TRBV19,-,TGTGCCAGTAGCGACAGAACTGGAAACACCATATATTTT,CASSDRTGNTIYF
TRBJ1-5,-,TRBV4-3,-,TGCGCCAGCAGCCAAGATCGAGGGAACAATCAGCCCCAGCATTTT,CASSQDRGNNQPQHF
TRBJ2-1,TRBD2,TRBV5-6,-,TGTGCCAGCAGCTCCGGACTAGCGGGATTAACCTACAATGAGCAGTTCTTC,CASSSGLAGLTYNEQFF
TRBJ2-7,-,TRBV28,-,TGTGCCAGCAGTAAAAGGGACAACTCCTACGAGCAGTACTTC,CASSKRDNSYEQYF
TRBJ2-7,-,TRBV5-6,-,TGTGCCAGCGCCTGGGGGGCCTACGAGCAGTACTTC,CASAWGAYEQYF
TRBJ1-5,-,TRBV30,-,TGTGCCTGGAGTACCCCAGGGCGGCCCCAGCATTTT,CAWSTPGRPQHF
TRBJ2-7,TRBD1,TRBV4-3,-,TGCGCCAGCAGCCAAGCGGACAGGGCCCTCGACGAGCAGTACTTC,CASSQADRALDEQYF
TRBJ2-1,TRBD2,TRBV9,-,TGTGCCAGCAGCGTGACGGGACTAGCGGACAATGAGCAGTTCTTC,CASSVTGLADNEQFF
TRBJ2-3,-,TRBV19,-,TGTGCCAGTAGTATATCTACAGGTCGGCGTCGAGATACGCAGTATTTT,CASSISTGRRRDTQYF
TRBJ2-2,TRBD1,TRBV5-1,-,TGCGCCAGCAGAGAAACAGGGGGCGCAGCCGGGGAGCTGTTTTTT,CASRETGGAAGELFF
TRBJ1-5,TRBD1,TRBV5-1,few,TGCGCCAGCAGCCCCTCGGGACAGGGCAATCAGCCCCAGCATTTT,CASSPSGQGNQPQHF
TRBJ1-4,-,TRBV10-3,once,TGTGCCATCAGTGAGACAGCCCGGAGGGCTAATGAAAAACTGTTTTTT,CAISETARRANEKLFF
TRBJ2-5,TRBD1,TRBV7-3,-,TGTGCCAGCAGCTTAGGATTACAGGGGTTCCAAGAGACCCAGTACTTC,CASSLGLQGFQETQYF
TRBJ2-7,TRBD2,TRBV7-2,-,TGTGCCACCTCGACCGGAAACGGGAGGAGCGTCGGCGAGCAGTACTTC,CATSTGNGRSVGEQYF
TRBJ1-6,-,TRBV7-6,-,TGTGCCAGCAGCTTAGACTCACAGTATAATTCACCCCTCCACTTT,CASSLDSQYNSPLHF
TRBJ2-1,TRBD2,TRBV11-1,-,TGTGCCAGCAGGACTAGCGTGGATGAGCAGTTCTTC,CASRTSVDEQFF
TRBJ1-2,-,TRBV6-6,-,TGTGCCAGCAGGGGGGGGGTAGAAAAGAACTATGGCTACACCTTC,CASRGGVEKNYGYTF
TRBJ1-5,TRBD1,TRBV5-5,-,TGTGCCAGCAGCTGGGGACAGGGGGAGCAGCCCCAGCATTTT,CASSWGQGEQPQHF
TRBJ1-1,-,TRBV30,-,TGTGCCTGGAGAAGCCTGCAGAACACTGAAGCTTTCTTT,CAWRSLQNTEAFF
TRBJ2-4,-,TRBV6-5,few,TGTGCCAGCAGTACGGGGGACCGGGCCAAAAACATTCAGTACTTC,CASSTGDRAKNIQYF
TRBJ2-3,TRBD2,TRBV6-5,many,TGTGCCAGCAGTCTCCCGGGACTAGATGGAAATACGCAGTATTTT,CASSLPGLDGNTQYF